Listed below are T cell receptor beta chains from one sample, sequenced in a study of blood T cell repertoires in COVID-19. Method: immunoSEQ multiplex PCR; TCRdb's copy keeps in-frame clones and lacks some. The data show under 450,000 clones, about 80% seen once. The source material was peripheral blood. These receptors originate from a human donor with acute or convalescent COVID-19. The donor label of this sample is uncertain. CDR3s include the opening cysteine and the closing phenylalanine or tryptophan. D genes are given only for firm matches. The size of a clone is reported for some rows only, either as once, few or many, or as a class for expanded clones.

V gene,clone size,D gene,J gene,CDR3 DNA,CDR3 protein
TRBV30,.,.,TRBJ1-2,TGTGCCTGGAGTCGGCCAGGCCTCTATGGCTACACCTTC,CAWSRPGLYGYTF
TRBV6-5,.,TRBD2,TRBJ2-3,TGTGCCAGCAGCCTCGGGGGGGCCCAAGATACGCAGTATTTT,CASSLGGAQDTQYF
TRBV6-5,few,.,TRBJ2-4,TGTGCCAGCAGATTAGTATCAGGGCCGAACATTCAGTACTTC,CASRLVSGPNIQYF
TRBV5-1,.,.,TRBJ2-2,TGCGCCAGCAGCTTGGCGGGACAGAACACCGGGGAGCTGTTTTTT,CASSLAGQNTGELFF
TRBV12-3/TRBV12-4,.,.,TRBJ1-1,TGTGCCAGCAGTTTACGGGTACCCACTGAAGCTTTCTTT,CASSLRVPTEAFF
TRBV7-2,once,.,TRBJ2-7,TGTGCCAGCAGCCGAGGGGGAGTTTACGAGCAGTACTTC,CASSRGGVYEQYF
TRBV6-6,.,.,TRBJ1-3,TGTGCCAGCAGGCACACGTCGGGGGGAGAGTCCATATATTTT,CASRHTSGGESIYF
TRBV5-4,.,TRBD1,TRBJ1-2,TGTGCCAGCAGCTCTATAGACCGGACAGGGTTTAGAGGCTACACCTTC,CASSSIDRTGFRGYTF
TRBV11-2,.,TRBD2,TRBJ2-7,TGTGCCAGCAGCTCCCCGGGACTAGCGGGAGTATCCTACGAGCAGTACTTC,CASSSPGLAGVSYEQYF
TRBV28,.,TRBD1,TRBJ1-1,TGTGCCAGCAGCAGGGGGTGGGGCCTGGCTGAAGCTTTCTTT,CASSRGWGLAEAFF
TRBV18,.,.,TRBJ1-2,TGTGCCAGCTCACCACCGCGTGAGGGCACGAGGAATGGCTACACCTTC,CASSPPREGTRNGYTF
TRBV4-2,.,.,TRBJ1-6,TGTGCCAGCAGCCAACGCCCCGGAGCGAGGGATAGTTCACCCCTCCACTTT,CASSQRPGARDSSPLHF
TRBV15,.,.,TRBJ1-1,TGTGCCACCAGCAGAAGACAGGTGGGCACTGAAGCTTTCTTT,CATSRRQVGTEAFF
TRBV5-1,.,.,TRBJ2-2,TGCGCCAGCAGCTTGGCGCAGGGGAACACCGGGGAGCTGTTTTTT,CASSLAQGNTGELFF
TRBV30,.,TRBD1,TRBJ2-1,TGTGCCGAAGACAGGGTCAATGAGCAGTTCTTC,CAEDRVNEQFF
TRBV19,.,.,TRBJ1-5,TGTGCCAGTAGTGCAATAGACAGAAGCAATCAGCCCCAGCATTTT,CASSAIDRSNQPQHF
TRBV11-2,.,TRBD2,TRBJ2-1,TGTGCCAGCAGCTCCCTAGCGGGGGCCTACAATGAGCAGTTCTTC,CASSSLAGAYNEQFF
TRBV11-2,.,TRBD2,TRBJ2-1,TGTGCCAGCAGCCGGGAGGGCCAACTACTCTTCAATGAGCAGTTCTTC,CASSREGQLLFNEQFF